This T cell receptor beta chain was documented in a study of blood T cell repertoires in COVID-19. Study summary: Sites across the United States, Italy and Spain contributed samples from acute and convalescent COVID-19.

V was clipped by 1 base and J by 4 bases, with 8 bases between them. Per germline, CDR1 GTSNPN and CDR2 SVGIG (reference sequence). CDR3 length equals 12 residues. Assay used: immunoSEQ multiplex PCR; TCRdb lists only in-frame clones, some missing. The top ten clones hold around 9.6% of a sample with roughly 60,000 clones, around 83% of them seen once. This clonotype was obtained from a man aged 45-65 years with COVID-19, enrolled during active disease. The J gene is TRBJ2-7, the V gene TRBV30; D remains unclear. The sample was peripheral blood. CDR3 loop: CAWSGNRYEQYF. The CDR3 nucleotides read TGTGCCTGGAGTGGGAACAGATACGAGCAGTACTTC.